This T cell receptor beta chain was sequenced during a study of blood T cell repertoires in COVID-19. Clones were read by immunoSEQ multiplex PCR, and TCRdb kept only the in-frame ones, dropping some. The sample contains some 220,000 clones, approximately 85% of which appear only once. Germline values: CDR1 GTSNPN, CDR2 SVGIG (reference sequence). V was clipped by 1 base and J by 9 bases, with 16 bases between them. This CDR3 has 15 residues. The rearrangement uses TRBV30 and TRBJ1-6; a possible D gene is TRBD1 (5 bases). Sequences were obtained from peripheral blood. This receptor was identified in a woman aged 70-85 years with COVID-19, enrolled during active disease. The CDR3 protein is CAWSGDGHGGSPLHF. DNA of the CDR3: TGTGCCTGGAGTGGAGATGGGCACGGGGGTTCACCCCTCCACTTT.